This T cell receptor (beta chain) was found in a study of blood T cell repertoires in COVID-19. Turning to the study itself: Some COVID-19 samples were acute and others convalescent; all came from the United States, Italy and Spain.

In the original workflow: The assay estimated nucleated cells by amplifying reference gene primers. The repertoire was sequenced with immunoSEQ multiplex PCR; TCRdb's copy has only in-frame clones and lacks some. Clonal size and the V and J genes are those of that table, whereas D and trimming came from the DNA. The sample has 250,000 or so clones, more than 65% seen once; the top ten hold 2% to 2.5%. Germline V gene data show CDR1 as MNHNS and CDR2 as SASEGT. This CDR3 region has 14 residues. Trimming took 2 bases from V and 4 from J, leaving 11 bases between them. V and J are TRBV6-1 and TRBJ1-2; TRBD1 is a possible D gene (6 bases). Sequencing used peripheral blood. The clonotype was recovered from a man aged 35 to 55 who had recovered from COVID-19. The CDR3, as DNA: TGTGCCAGCAGTGAAATGGGGGGGCCCTATGGCTACACCTTC. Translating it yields CASSEMGGPYGYTF.